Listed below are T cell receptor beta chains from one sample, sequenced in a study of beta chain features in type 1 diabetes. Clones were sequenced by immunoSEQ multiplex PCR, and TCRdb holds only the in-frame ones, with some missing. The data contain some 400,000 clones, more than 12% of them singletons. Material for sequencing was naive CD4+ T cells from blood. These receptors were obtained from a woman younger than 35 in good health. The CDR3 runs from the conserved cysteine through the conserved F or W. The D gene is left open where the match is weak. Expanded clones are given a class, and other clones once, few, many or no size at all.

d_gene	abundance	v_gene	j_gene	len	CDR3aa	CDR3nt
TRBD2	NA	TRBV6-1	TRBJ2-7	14	CASSPGLAGDEQYF	TGTGCCAGCAGCCCGGGACTAGCGGGAGACGAGCAGTACTTC
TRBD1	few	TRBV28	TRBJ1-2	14	CASGTGGLDYGYTF	TGTGCCAGCGGGACAGGGGGACTCGACTATGGCTACACCTTC
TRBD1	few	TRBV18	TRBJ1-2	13	CASSSGQGALYTF	TGTGCCAGCTCTTCGGGACAGGGGGCTCTCTACACCTTC
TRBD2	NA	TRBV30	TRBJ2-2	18	CAWRVVWTSGSVTGELFF	TGTGCCTGGAGGGTGGTTTGGACTAGCGGGAGTGTCACCGGGGAGCTGTTTTTT
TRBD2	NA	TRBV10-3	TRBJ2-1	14	CAIGTSGEHDEQFF	TGTGCCATCGGGACTAGCGGAGAACACGATGAGCAGTTCTTC
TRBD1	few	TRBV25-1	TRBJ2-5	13	CASGDRGPETQYF	TGTGCCAGCGGGGACAGGGGGCCCGAGACCCAGTACTTC
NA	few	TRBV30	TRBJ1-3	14	CAWSLSGTPNTIYF	TGTGCCTGGAGTCTTTCCGGGACACCAAACACCATATATTTT
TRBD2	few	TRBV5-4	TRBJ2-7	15	CASSRPGLADYEQYF	TGTGCCAGCAGCAGACCGGGACTAGCGGATTACGAGCAGTACTTC
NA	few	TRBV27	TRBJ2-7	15	CASSLIFQASYEQYF	TGTGCCAGCAGTTTAATCTTCCAGGCCTCCTACGAGCAGTACTTC
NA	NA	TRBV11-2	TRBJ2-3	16	CASSLSSGKKADTQYF	TGTGCCAGCAGCTTAAGCAGCGGCAAAAAGGCAGATACGCAGTATTTT
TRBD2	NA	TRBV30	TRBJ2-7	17	CAWSRIWTSGRADEQYF	TGTGCCTGGAGCAGAATCTGGACTAGCGGGAGAGCGGACGAGCAGTACTTC
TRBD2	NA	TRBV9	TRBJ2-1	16	CASSVATASGDNEQFF	TGTGCCAGCAGCGTAGCTACTGCTAGCGGCGACAATGAGCAGTTCTTC
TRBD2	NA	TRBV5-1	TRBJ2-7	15	CASSLGELAAYEQYF	TGCGCCAGCAGCTTGGGGGAACTAGCGGCCTACGAGCAGTACTTC
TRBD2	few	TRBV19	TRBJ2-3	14	CATSIAGGTDTQYF	TGTGCCACCTCAATAGCGGGAGGCACAGATACGCAGTATTTT
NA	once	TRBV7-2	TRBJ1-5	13	CASSLQEHQPQHF	TGTGCCAGCAGCCTACAGGAACACCAGCCCCAGCATTTT
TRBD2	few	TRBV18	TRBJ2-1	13	CASSPLAEVEQFF	TGTGCCAGCTCCCCCCTAGCGGAGGTTGAGCAGTTCTTC
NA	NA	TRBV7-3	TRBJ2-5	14	CASRLSGDRETQYF	TGTGCCAGCAGACTCAGCGGGGACAGGGAGACCCAGTACTTC